These 21 T cell receptor beta chains were all obtained from the same sample, sequenced in a study of T cells in Graves' hyperthyroidism and ophthalmopathy. Amplification yielded TCR beta CDR3 regions, with RNA transcripts as the source. The study used the HTBI primer set for a first-round RT-PCR of the TCR CDR3. TCRdb re-called the multiplex PCR reads through MiXCR, storing one row per CDR3 protein. The table has around 450,000 distinct CDR3 sequences, about 15% seen once. Input material: blood. The receptors were gathered from a woman aged 18-30 years with Graves' hyperthyroidism.

This clonotype appeared a few times. The rearrangement links TRBV6-2 or TRBV6-3 to TRBJ2-4, with D possibly TRBD2 on 8 matching bases. The CDR3 loop spans 15 amino acids. V gave up 6 bases and J gave up 4 bases, with 16 bases separating them. Looked up from germline, CDR1 is MNHEY and CDR2 is SVGEGT. The CDR3, as DNA: TGTGCCAGCAGCCGGACTAGCAGGGGGAAAAACATTCAGTACTTC. This gives the protein CASSRTSRGKNIQYF.

This clonotype was recorded many times. The chain couples TRBV28 to TRBJ1-2, with 8 bases matching TRBD1. The V segment lost 2 bases and the J segment 6 bases; nucleotides outside the gene matches: 5. Germline CDR1 reads MDHEN; CDR2 reads SYDVKM. This CDR3 spans 14 amino acids. DNA for the CDR3: TGTGCCAGCAGTTTAGAGCAGGGGGCAGATGGCTACACCTTC. It translates to CASSLEQGADGYTF.

This clonotype occurred many times. The chain recombines TRBV10-3 with TRBJ2-1; TRBD1 agrees at 10 bases. The CDR3 is 16 residues long. The trim removed 0 bases at V and 4 bases at J, leaving 3 bases unmatched. CDR1 and CDR2 (germline): ENHRY, SYGVKD. The CDR3 DNA is TGTGCCATCAGTGAGTCGGGGACAGGGGTTTACAATGAGCAGTTCTTC. Translating it yields CAISESGTGVYNEQFF.

This sequence joins TRBV4-1 and TRBJ2-2; 7 bases are shared with TRBD1. In germline, CDR1 is MGHRA, CDR2 YSYEKL. This CDR3 contains 16 residues. With 4 bases clipped from V and 7 bases from J, the junction kept 12 bases outside the gene matches. CDR3 DNA sequence: TGCGCCAGCAGCCCCAACAAGGGGGCGATCGGCGGGGAGCTGTTTTTT. Protein: CASSPNKGAIGGELFF.

This clonotype was recorded many times. The chain couples TRBV12-5 to TRBJ2-1, with 9 bases matching TRBD1. The germline gives CDR1 LGHNT, CDR2 FRNRAP. J lost 9 bases, V lost 6 bases, and 6 bases had no gene match. The length of the CDR3 is 13 residues. The CDR3 loop is CASGPGTGIEQFF. The CDR3 region has the DNA TGTGCTAGTGGCCCCGGGACAGGGATTGAGCAGTTCTTC. Full variable domain (remainder filled in from reference TRBV12-5 and TRBJ2-1): DARVTQTPRHKVTEMGQEVTMRCQPILGHNTVFWYRQTMMQGLELLAYFRNRAPLDDSGMPKDRFSAEMPDATLATLKIQPSEPRDSAVYFCASGPGTGIEQFFGPGTRLTVL.

In this sample, this clonotype turned up many times. The rearrangement joins TRBV20-1 to TRBJ2-4; 11 bases align to TRBD1. Germline trimming cut 0 bases from V and 5 bases from J; bases unmatched to any gene: 12. Germline V lookup: CDR1 DFQATT, CDR2 SNEGSKA (reference sequence). The CDR3 is 18 amino acids. The CDR3 protein is CSARDMSPGQGVENIQYF. The CDR3 region has the DNA TGCAGTGCTAGAGACATGAGCCCGGGACAGGGGGTTGAAAACATTCAGTACTTC.

The chain uses TRBV5-1 and TRBJ2-5; 11 nucleotides agree with TRBD2. Trimming removed 4 bases from V and 14 bases from J; junction bases left unmatched: 16. Germline V gene data show CDR1 as SGHRS and CDR2 as YFSETQ. CDR3 length: 15 residues. As DNA, the CDR3 is TGCGCCAGCAGCGGCGGGACTAGCGGTCCCAGAAGCCCTTACTTC. Translation: CASSGGTSGPRSPYF.

This clonotype was seen at least ten times. V usage is TRBV2 and J usage is TRBJ2-3; tentative D call: TRBD2 (6 bases). The CDR3 is 15 residues long. The V end was cut by 6 bases, the J end by 3 bases, with 16 bases between. CDR1 SNHLY and CDR2 FYNNEI come from the germline V gene. The CDR3 here is CASSAGTLDTDTQYF. The CDR3, as DNA: TGTGCCAGCAGCGCCGGGACTTTAGATACAGATACGCAGTATTTT. The entire variable domain, with the rest obtained from reference TRBV2 and TRBJ2-3, is as follows: EPEVTQTPSHQVTQMGQEVILRCVPISNHLYFYWYRQILGQKVEFLVSFYNNEISEKSEIFDDQFSVERPDGSNFTLKIRSTKLEDSAMYFCASSAGTLDTDTQYFGPGTRLTVL.

This clonotype appeared a few times. This chain connects TRBV7-3 to TRBJ2-1, with D possibly TRBD2 on 6 matching bases. Between the trimmed V and J ends, which lost 2 bases and 0 bases, there was a span of 8 bases. Germline V CDR1 and CDR2: SGHTA, FQGTGA. The CDR3 spans 15 residues. DNA for the CDR3: TGTGCCAGCAGCTTATTTAGCGGCTCCTACAATGAGCAGTTCTTC. Protein: CASSLFSGSYNEQFF.

This clonotype was seen a handful of times. This chain uses TRBV29-1 with TRBJ1-2; unclear D gene. Germline lookup yields CDR1 SQVTM and CDR2 ANQGSEA. V was pared by 7 bases and J by 4 bases, with 22 bases between. The CDR3 has 15 residues. The CDR3 DNA sequence: TGCAGCGCTGAGGGTCGTGAGGGATATGGCTATGGCTACACCTTC. It is translated as CSAEGREGYGYGYTF.

This clonotype was counted ten times or more. V and J are TRBV11-3 and TRBJ2-7; no clear D gene. The CDR3 spans 13 residues. Germline V gives CDR1 SGHNT, CDR2 YENEEA. Trimming removed 1 base at V and 2 bases at J, with 6 bases between. CDR3 nucleotides: TGTGCCAGCAGCTTAGCAGTAACCTACGAGCAGTACTTC. It codes for CASSLAVTYEQYF.

This clonotype was seen at least ten times. J is TRBJ2-2 and V is TRBV5-1, with TRBD1 identical over 9 bases. Germline assignment: CDR1 SGHRS and CDR2 YFSETQ. The CDR3 runs 15 residues. J gave up 7 bases and V 4 bases, and 8 bases lay outside the gene matches. CDR3 amino acids: CASSLTGGVNGELFF. The CDR3 bases are TGCGCCAGCAGCCTCACAGGGGGCGTAAACGGGGAGCTGTTTTTT.

This clonotype came up many times. This chain links TRBV7-8 with TRBJ2-5, with D possibly matching TRBD1 (6 bases). Trimming removed 4 bases from V and 1 base from J, with 10 bases in between. The CDR3 totals 14 residues. Germline V gives CDR1 SGHVS, CDR2 FQNEAQ. In DNA form, the CDR3 reads TGTGCCAGCAGCTCCTGGGGGCGCCAAGAGACCCAGTACTTC. Translating it yields CASSSWGRQETQYF. Based on the CDR3 plus reference TRBV7-8 and TRBJ2-5, the full variable domain is GAGVSQSPRYKVAKRGQDVALRCDPISGHVSLFWYQQALGQGPEFLTYFQNEAQLDKSGLPSDRFFAERPEGSVSTLKIQRTQQEDSAVYLCASSSWGRQETQYFGPGTRLLVL.

At least ten counts were recorded for this clonotype. This chain links TRBV12-3 or TRBV12-4 with TRBJ1-6; the D gene is possibly TRBD1 (5 bases). With 3 bases removed from V and 10 bases from J, the gap between germline ends came to 10 bases. There are 13 residues in the CDR3. CDR3 coding DNA: TGTGCCAGCAGTTTTTCACAGGAATCACCCCTCCACTTT. Its translation: CASSFSQESPLHF.

V and J are TRBV12-3 or TRBV12-4 and TRBJ1-2, with 7 bases matching TRBD1. The CDR3 contains 16 residues. The V and J ends lost 4 bases and 4 bases, in that order; junction bases with no gene match: 12. Written as DNA, the CDR3 is TGTGCCAGCAGTTACAGGACAGGCCTTCTAGGCTATGGCTACACCTTC. Translating it yields CASSYRTGLLGYGYTF.

At least ten counts were recorded for this clonotype. V usage is TRBV3-1 and J usage is TRBJ1-4; no reliable D call. The CDR3 covers 16 residues. With 4 bases removed from V and 6 bases from J, the gap between germline ends came to 18 bases. CDR1 and CDR2 (germline): LGHDT, YNNKEL (reference sequence). In DNA form, the CDR3 reads TGTGCCAGCAGCCTTGGCAGCCAAACGGGTGATGAAAAACTGTTTTTT. This codes for CASSLGSQTGDEKLFF.

This clonotype was seen ten or more times. The rearrangement joins TRBV20-1 to TRBJ1-5, with D possibly matching TRBD1 (6 bases). This CDR3 has 14 residues. V lost 6 bases to trimming and J lost 5 bases, with 17 bases between them. The germline CDR1 and CDR2 sequences are DFQATT and SNEGSKA (reference sequence). CDR3 region: CSARSGAADQPQHF. The CDR3 DNA follows: TGCAGTGCCAGATCGGGGGCGGCCGATCAGCCCCAGCATTTT.

This clonotype was recorded once. A much larger clone differs by one base, so this may be a read error. The chain joins TRBV6-1 to TRBJ1-2; D is ambiguous. In germline, CDR1 is MNHNS, CDR2 SASEGT. This CDR3 is 12 amino acids long. Trimming pared 7 bases from V and 1 base from J, leaving 7 bases between. CDR3 coding DNA: TGTGCCAGCACCCAGAATAACTATGGCTACACCTTC. This translates into CASTQNNYGYTF.

This clonotype showed up just a few times. J is TRBJ2-5 and V is TRBV11-2, with D uncertain. Trimming stripped 1 base from V and 4 bases from J, with 13 bases between. This CDR3 has 15 residues. Germline CDR1 is SGHAT and CDR2 is FQNNGV. CDR3 nucleotides: TGTGCCAGCAGCTTAGGCACGTCCGAAGGAGAGACCCAGTACTTC. Translation gives CASSLGTSEGETQYF.

In its sample, this clonotype was seen many times. V and J are TRBV3-1 and TRBJ1-3, with D unclear. V was cut by 0 bases and J by 0 bases, with 6 bases left in between. Germline CDR1 LGHDT, CDR2 YNNKEL (reference sequence). The CDR3 covers 15 residues. The DNA for the CDR3 is TGTGCCAGCAGCCAAGAGCGGATCTCTGGAAACACCATATATTTT. The encoded protein is CASSQERISGNTIYF.

This clonotype has a count of ten or more. The chain couples TRBV5-8 to TRBJ1-4; D not resolved. The germline V gene has CDR1 SGHTS and CDR2 YDEGEE. The CDR3 has 15 amino acids. V was pared by 1 base and J by 3 bases, with 10 bases between. CDR3 protein: CASSLLNGPNEKLFF. The CDR3 nucleotides are TGTGCCAGCAGCTTGTTAAACGGCCCTAATGAAAAACTGTTTTTT.